This TCR beta chain derives from a study of T-cell reconstitution after alpha-beta-depleted transplantation in children. This clonotype was counted between two and nine times. CDR3 length: 17 amino acids. The junction had 10 bases not matched to a gene; V was cut back by 0 bases and J by 4 bases. Per germline, CDR1 MNHEY and CDR2 SVGAGI. TCRbeta library preparation incorporated unique molecular identifiers. TCRdb redid the calling of the PCR reads with MiXCR, one entry per CDR3 protein. Of hundreds of thousands of distinct CDR3 sequences in the sample, about 14% are singletons; the top ten hold 4.3%. The sequence came from a human donor who donated a stem cell graft to a child with Fanconi anemia. The V gene is TRBV6-5, the J gene TRBJ2-3; 7 positions match TRBD1. Sequenced material: PBMCs, taken from the stem cell graft. The CDR3, as DNA: TGTGCCAGCAGTTACTCTGGGCAGGGGGTATTGTCAGATACGCAGTATTTT. It codes for CASSYSGQGVLSDTQYF.